The 5 T cell receptor beta chains below come from one sample, sequenced in a study of T cell responses to AZD1222 COVID-19 vaccine. TCRdb's table, derived via immunoSEQ multiplex PCR, lists solely in-frame clones and lacks some. This repertoire shows approximately 140,000 clones, about 93% found once; its top ten account for approximately 5.3%. The sequences come from peripheral blood, collected on day 0 of AZD1222 vaccination. The receptors were gathered from an adult in good health.

V usage is TRBV10-2 and J usage is TRBJ2-1; D is uncertain. The germline V gene encodes CDR1 WSHSY and CDR2 SAAADI. This CDR3 has 12 residues. The ends were cut back, 6 bases at V and 6 bases at J, with 9 bases in the middle. CDR3 protein: CASSANVNEQFF. DNA of the CDR3: TGCGCCAGCAGCGCAAATGTCAATGAGCAGTTCTTC.

V and J are TRBV9 and TRBJ1-6; possible D gene TRBD1, 6 bases. Germline V lookup: CDR1 SGDLS, CDR2 YYNGEE. The CDR3 sequence is 15 residues long. The germline V and J ends were trimmed by 4 bases and 6 bases, with 14 bases remaining between them. CDR3 protein: CASSIQGLGNSPLHF. In DNA form, the CDR3 reads TGTGCCAGCAGCATCCAGGGGTTGGGTAATTCACCCCTCCACTTT.

The chain employs TRBV2 and TRBJ1-5; D unresolved. The V and J ends lost 4 bases and 6 bases respectively, with 16 bases between them. This CDR3 region has 15 residues. Germline-derived CDR1 and CDR2 are SNHLY and FYNNEI. The CDR3 here is CASSASGSHVQPQHF. The CDR3 nucleotides read TGTGCCAGCAGTGCTTCGGGGTCACACGTTCAGCCCCAGCATTTT.

This sequence joins TRBV7-2 and TRBJ1-4; tentative D call: TRBD1 (5 bases). CDR3 length: 17 residues. V was shortened by 3 bases and J by 8 bases, with 22 bases between the two germline ends. Germline V gene data show CDR1 as SGHTA and CDR2 as FQGNSA. CDR3 DNA sequence: TGTGCCAGCAGCTTCCTCCCATCACCCGGGACCGAGGAAAAACTGTTTTTT. Amino acids: CASSFLPSPGTEEKLFF.

This chain uses TRBV4-1 with TRBJ2-1; tentative D call: TRBD2 (5 bases). V shed 0 bases and J shed 4 bases, with 13 bases lying between them. There are 16 residues in the CDR3. Germline CDR1 and CDR2: MGHRA and YSYEKL. CDR3 amino acids: CASSQDVSGVYNEQFF. The CDR3 DNA reads as TGCGCCAGCAGCCAAGATGTCAGCGGCGTTTACAATGAGCAGTTCTTC.